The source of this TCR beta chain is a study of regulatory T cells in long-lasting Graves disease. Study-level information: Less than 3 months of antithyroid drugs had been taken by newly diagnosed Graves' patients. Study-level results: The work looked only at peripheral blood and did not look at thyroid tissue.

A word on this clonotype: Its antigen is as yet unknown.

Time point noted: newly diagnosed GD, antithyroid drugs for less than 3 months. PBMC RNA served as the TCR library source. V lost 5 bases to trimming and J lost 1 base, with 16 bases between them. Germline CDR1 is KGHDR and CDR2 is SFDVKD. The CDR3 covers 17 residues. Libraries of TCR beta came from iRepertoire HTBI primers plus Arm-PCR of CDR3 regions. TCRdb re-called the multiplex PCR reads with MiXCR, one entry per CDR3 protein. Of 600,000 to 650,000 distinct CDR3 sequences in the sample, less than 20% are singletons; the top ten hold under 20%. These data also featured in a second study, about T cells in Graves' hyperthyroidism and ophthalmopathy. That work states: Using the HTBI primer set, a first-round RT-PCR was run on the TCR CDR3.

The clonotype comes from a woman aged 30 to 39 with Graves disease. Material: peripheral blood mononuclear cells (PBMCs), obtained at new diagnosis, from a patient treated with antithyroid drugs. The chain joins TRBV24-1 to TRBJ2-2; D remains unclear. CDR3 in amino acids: CATSGENRAENTGELFF. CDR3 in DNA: TGTGCCACCAGTGGCGAGAATCGGGCGGAGAACACCGGGGAGCTGTTTTTT.